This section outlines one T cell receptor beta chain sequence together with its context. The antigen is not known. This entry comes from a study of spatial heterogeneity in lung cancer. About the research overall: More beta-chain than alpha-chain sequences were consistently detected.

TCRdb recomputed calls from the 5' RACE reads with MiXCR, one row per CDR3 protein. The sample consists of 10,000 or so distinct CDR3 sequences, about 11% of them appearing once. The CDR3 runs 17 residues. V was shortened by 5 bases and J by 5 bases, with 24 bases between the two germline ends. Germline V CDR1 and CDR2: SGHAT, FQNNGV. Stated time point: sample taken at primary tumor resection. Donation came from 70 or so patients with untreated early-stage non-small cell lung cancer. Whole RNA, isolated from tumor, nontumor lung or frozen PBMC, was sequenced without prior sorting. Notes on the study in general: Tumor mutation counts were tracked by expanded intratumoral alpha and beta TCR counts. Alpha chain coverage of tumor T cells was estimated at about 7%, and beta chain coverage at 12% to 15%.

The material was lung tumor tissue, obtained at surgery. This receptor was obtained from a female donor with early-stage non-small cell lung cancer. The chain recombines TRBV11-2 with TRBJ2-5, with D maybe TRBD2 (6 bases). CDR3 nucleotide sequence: TGTGCCAGCAGCCCAGAATTGGGTCGCGGAGGGAGTGAGACCCAGTACTTC. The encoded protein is CASSPELGRGGSETQYF.